This TCR beta chain is from a study of blood T cell repertoires in COVID-19. Across the study: The cDNA or gDNA used as material had been derived from T cells, B-cell-depleted T cells, or PBMCs.

Libraries were prepared by immunoSEQ multiplex PCR; TCRdb keeps only in-frame clonotypes and omits some of them. The sample comprises over 100,000 clones, nearly 70% of which are singletons, and 1.5% to 2% rests with the top ten. The CDR3 totals 14 residues. V lost 5 bases and J lost 10; bases outside the gene matches: 13. Germline assignment: CDR1 KGHSH and CDR2 LQKENI. The V call is TRBV18, the J call TRBJ1-2, with 7 bases fitting TRBD1. The sequenced material came from peripheral blood. The source is a woman in her 70s with acute or convalescent COVID-19. This chain's CDR3 is CASSASTGATAYTF. The DNA for the CDR3 is TGTGCCAGCTCAGCCTCTACAGGGGCCACGGCCTACACCTTC.